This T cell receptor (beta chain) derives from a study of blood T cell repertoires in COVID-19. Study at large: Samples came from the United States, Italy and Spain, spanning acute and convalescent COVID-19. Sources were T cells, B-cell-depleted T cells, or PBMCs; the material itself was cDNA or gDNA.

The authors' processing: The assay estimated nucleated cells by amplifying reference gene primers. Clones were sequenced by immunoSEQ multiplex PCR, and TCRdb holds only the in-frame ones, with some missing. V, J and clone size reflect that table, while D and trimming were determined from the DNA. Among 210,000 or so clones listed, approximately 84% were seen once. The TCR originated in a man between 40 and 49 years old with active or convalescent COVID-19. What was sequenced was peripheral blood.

CDR3 residues: CASSSSGLINEQFF. CDR3 sequence (DNA): TGCGCCAGCAGCTCCTCGGGACTTATCAATGAGCAGTTCTTC. The rearrangement uses TRBV5-1 and TRBJ2-1, with TRBD2 as a possible D gene (6 bases). Germline-derived CDR1 and CDR2 are SGHRS and YFSETQ. The CDR3 has 14 residues. V lost 3 bases, J lost 6 bases, and 13 bases lay in between.